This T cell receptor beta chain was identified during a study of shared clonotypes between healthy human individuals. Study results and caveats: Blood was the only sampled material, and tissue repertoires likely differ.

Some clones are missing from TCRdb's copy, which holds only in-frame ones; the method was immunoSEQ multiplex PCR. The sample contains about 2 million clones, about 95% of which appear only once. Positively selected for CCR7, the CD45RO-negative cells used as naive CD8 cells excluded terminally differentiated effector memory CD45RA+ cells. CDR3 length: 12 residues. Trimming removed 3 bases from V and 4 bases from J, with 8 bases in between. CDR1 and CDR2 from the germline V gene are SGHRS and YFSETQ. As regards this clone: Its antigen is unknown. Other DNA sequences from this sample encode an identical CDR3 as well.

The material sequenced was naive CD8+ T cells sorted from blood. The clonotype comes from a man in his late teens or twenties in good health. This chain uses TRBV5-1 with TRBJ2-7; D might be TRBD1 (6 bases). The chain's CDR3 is CASSSTGYEQYF. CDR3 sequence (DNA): TGCGCCAGCAGCTCTACAGGGTACGAGCAGTACTTC.